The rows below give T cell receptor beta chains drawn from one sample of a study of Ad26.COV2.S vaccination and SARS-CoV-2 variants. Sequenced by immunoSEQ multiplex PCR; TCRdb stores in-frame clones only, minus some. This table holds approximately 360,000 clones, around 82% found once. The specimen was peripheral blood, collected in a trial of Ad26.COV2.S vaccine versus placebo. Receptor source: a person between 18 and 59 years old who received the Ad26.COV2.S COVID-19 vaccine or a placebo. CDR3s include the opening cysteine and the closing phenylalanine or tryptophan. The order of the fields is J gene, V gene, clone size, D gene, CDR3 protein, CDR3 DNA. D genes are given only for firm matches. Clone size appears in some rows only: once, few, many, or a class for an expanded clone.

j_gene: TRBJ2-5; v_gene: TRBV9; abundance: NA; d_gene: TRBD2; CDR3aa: CASSAPLGGGASETQYF; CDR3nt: TGTGCCAGCAGCGCCCCGCTCGGCGGGGGGGCCTCAGAGACCCAGTACTTC
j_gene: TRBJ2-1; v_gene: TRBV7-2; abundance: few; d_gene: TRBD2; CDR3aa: CASSRTSGGGNEQFF; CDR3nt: TGTGCCAGCAGCAGGACTAGCGGAGGGGGGAATGAGCAGTTCTTC
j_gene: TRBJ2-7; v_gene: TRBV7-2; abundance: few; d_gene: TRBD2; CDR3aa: CASSSPTSGRPSPYEQYF; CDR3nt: TGTGCCAGCAGCTCTCCAACTAGCGGACGTCCATCTCCCTACGAGCAGTACTTC
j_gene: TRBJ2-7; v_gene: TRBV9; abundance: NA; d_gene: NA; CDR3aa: CASSVAPEQVGEQYF; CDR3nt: TGTGCCAGCAGCGTAGCCCCTGAGCAGGTCGGCGAGCAGTACTTC
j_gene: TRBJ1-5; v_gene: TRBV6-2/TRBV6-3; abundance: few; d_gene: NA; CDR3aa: CASSPSGRSGQPQHF; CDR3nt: TGTGCCAGCAGCCCATCAGGGAGATCGGGACAGCCCCAGCATTTT
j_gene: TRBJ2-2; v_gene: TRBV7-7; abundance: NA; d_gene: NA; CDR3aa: CASSDTGELFF; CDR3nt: TGTGCCAGCAGCGACACCGGGGAGCTGTTTTTT
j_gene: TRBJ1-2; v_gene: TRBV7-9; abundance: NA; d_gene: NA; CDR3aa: CASTVDYGYTF; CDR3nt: TGTGCCAGCACCGTAGACTATGGCTACACCTTC
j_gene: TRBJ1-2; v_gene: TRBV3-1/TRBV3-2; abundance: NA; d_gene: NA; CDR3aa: CASSQEYRRGAHGDGYTF; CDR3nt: TGTGCCAGCAGCCAAGAATATCGGCGGGGTGCACATGGGGATGGCTACACCTTC
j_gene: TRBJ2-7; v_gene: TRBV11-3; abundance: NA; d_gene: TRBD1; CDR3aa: CASSSQGAAGEQYF; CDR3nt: TGTGCCAGCAGCTCCCAGGGGGCGGCTGGCGAGCAGTACTTC
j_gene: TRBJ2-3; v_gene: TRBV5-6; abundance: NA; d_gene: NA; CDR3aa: CASSAPDYTDTQYF; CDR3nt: TGTGCCAGCAGCGCCCCTGACTACACAGATACGCAGTATTTT
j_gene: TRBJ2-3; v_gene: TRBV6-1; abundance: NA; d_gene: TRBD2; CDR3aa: CASSGRLAGDTDTQYF; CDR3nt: TGTGCCAGCAGTGGACGACTAGCGGGGGACACAGATACGCAGTATTTT
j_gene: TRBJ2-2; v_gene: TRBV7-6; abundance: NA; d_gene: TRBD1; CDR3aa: CASGPGQGIGELFF; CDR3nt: TGTGCCAGCGGGCCGGGACAGGGGATCGGGGAGCTGTTTTTT
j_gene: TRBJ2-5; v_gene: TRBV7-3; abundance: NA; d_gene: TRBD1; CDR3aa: CASSMTGTGGETQYF; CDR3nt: TGTGCCAGCAGCATGACCGGGACAGGAGGAGAGACCCAGTACTTC
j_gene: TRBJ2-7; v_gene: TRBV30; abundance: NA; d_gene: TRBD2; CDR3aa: CAWSVWGGGSYEQYF; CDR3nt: TGTGCCTGGAGTGTATGGGGGGGAGGCTCCTACGAGCAGTACTTC
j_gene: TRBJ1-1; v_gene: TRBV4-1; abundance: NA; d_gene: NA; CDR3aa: CASSHTYLTNTEAFF; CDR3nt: TGCGCCAGCAGCCACACGTATCTTACGAACACTGAAGCTTTCTTT
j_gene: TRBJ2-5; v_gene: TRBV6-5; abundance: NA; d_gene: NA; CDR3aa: CASSYTWGPGETQYF; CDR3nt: TGTGCCAGCAGTTACACCTGGGGGCCTGGGGAGACCCAGTACTTC
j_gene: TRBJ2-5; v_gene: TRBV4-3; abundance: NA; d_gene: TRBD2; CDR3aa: CASSQAGSGGVQETQYF; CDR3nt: TGCGCCAGCAGCCAAGCGGGAAGCGGGGGTGTCCAAGAGACCCAGTACTTC
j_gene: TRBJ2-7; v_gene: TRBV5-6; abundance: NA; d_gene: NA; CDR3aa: CASSWGGSSYEQYF; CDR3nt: TGTGCCAGCAGCTGGGGTGGGAGCTCCTACGAGCAGTACTTC
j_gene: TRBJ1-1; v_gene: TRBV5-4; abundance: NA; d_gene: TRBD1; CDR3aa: CASSSDRGAEAFF; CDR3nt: TGTGCCAGCAGCTCTGACAGGGGTGCTGAAGCTTTCTTT
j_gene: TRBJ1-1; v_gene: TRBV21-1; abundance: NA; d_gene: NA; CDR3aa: CASSRRVLNTEAFF; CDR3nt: TGTGCCAGCAGCAGACGAGTTTTGAACACTGAAGCTTTCTTT
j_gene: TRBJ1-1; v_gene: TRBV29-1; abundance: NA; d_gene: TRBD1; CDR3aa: CSGYRGAEAFF; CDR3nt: TGCAGCGGATACAGGGGGGCTGAAGCTTTCTTT
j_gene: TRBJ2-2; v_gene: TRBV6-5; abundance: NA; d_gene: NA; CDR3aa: CASTPNGAITGELFF; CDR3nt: TGTGCCAGCACTCCCAACGGGGCAATCACCGGGGAGCTGTTTTTT
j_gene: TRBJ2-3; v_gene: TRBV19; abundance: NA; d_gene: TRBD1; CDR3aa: CASRTGLNTQYF; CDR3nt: TGTGCCAGTAGGACAGGGCTGAATACGCAGTATTTT
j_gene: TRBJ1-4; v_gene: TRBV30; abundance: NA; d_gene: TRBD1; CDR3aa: CACEAETGREKLFF; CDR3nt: TGTGCCTGCGAGGCCGAGACAGGGCGTGAAAAACTGTTTTTT
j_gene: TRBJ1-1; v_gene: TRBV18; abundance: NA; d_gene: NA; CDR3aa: CASSPYEGHTEAFF; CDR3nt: TGTGCCAGCTCACCATACGAGGGACACACTGAAGCTTTCTTT
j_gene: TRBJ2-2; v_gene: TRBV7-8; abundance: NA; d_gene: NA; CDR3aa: CASSFIGPNTGELFF; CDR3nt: TGTGCCAGCAGCTTTATCGGTCCGAACACCGGGGAGCTGTTTTTT
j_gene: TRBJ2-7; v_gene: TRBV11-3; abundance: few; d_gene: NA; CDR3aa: CASSPGGQRDEQYF; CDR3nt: TGTGCCAGCAGCCCTGGGGGGCAACGCGACGAGCAGTACTTC
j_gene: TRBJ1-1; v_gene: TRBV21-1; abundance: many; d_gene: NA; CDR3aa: CASSKAGGTEAFF; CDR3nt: TGTGCCAGCAGCAAAGCAGGGGGCACTGAAGCTTTCTTT